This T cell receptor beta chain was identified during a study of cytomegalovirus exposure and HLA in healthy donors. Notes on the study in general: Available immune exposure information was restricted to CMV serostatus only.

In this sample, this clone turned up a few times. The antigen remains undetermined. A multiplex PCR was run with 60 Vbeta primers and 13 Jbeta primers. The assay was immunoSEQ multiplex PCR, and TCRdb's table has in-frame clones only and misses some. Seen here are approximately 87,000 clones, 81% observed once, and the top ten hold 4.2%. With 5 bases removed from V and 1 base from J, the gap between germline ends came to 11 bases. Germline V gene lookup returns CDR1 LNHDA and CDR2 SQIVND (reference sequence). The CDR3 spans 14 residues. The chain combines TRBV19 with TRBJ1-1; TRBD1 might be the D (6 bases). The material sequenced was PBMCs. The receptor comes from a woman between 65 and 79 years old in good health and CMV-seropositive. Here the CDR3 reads CASSLRTENTEAFF. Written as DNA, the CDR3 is TGTGCCAGTAGTCTCCGGACAGAGAACACTGAAGCTTTCTTT.